The clone carrying this T cell receptor (beta chain) was observed a handful of times. Its antigen is currently unknown. This CDR3 is built from 11 residues. The germline gives CDR1 DFQATT, CDR2 SNEGSKA (reference sequence). Trimming took off 1 base at V and 6 bases at J, with 4 bases between the two ends. These data belong to a study of T cells after yellow fever vaccination. Study-wide results and limits: Once the booster was given, most primary-vaccination clones reappeared, at more than 95% for CD4 and roughly 91% for CD8.

From the 5' RACE reads, TCRdb called clonotypes with MiXCR, one entry per CDR3 protein. Of about 360,000 distinct CDR3 sequences listed, 6.2% were seen once; the top ten hold approximately 15%. The sequence derives from a man aged 25 to 40 who received the YFV17D yellow fever vaccine. The V gene is TRBV20-1, the J gene TRBJ2-1; D remains unclear. Here the sequenced sample was PBMCs, taken 5 days after the yellow fever booster vaccination. The CDR3 loop reads CSARGRNEQFF. The CDR3 bases are TGCAGTGCTAGAGGGCGCAATGAGCAGTTCTTC.